One sample yielded the 9 T cell receptor beta chains listed below, sequenced in a study of T-cell memory formation after mild COVID-19. MiXCR, run by TCRdb on the 5' RACE reads, gives a single entry per CDR3 protein. This sample has 120,000 to 150,000 distinct CDR3 sequences, with approximately 6% found just once. Sequencing input: PBMCs or a T cell subset sorted from them (not recorded which). The receptors shown here come from an adult woman who had mild COVID-19 (a few samples of this study predate the infection). Cell type and time point are not known.

This rearrangement joins TRBV7-2 to TRBJ2-2, with D unclear. This CDR3 region has 16 residues. Germline lookup yields CDR1 SGHTA and CDR2 FQGNSA. The germline V and J ends were trimmed by 6 bases and 0 bases, with 14 bases remaining between them. CDR3 coding DNA: TGTGCCAGCAGGTCTCCAGGCCTCGCGAACACCGGGGAGCTGTTTTTT. This gives the protein CASRSPGLANTGELFF.

To note about this clonotype: The germline gene is not matched at one end of the junction; a read error may be the cause. CDR3 in amino acids: CASSWTGGLSSF. The CDR3 nucleotides read TGCGCCAGCAGCTGGACCGGGGGACTGAGCTCCTTC. The chain has TRBV5-1 and TRBJ1-2; possibly TRBD1 for D (5 bases). CDR3 size: 12 residues. Germline loops: CDR1 SGHRS, CDR2 YFSETQ.

This clonotype appeared many times. J is TRBJ2-5 and V is TRBV11-2; D gene ambiguous. CDR3 length: 12 amino acids. The V end lost 3 bases, the J end lost 4 bases, and 6 bases lay between the germline ends. Germline values: CDR1 SGHAT, CDR2 FQNNGV. The CDR3 loop is CASSFAAETQYF. The CDR3 DNA sequence: TGTGCCAGCAGCTTTGCGGCAGAGACCCAGTACTTC.

This clonotype appeared once. This may stem from a read error, because a much larger clone lies one nucleotide away. J is TRBJ2-1 and V is TRBV12-3 or TRBV12-4, with no clear D. Trimming took off 4 bases at V and 8 bases at J, with 3 bases between the two ends. There are 10 residues in the CDR3. CDR3 protein: CASSWYEQFF. In DNA form, the CDR3 reads TGTGCCAGCAGTTGGTATGAGCAGTTCTTC.

This clonotype was found a few times. The chain uses TRBV12-3 or TRBV12-4 and TRBJ2-7; D is perhaps TRBD2 (6 bases). The CDR3 totals 13 residues. Trimming removed 7 bases at V and 7 bases at J, with 17 bases between. CDR3 sequence reads: CASTFRELGEQYF. The CDR3 bases are TGTGCCAGCACCTTCCGGGAGCTGGGGGAGCAGTACTTC.

The chain joins TRBV29-1 to TRBJ1-2; tentatively, D is TRBD1 (5 bases). From germline, CDR1 is SQVTM and CDR2 ANQGSEA. The CDR3 totals 13 residues. V lost 6 bases, J lost 2 bases, and 13 bases lay in between. DNA for the CDR3: TGCAGCGTGCGGAAGACAGCAAACTATGGCTACACCTTC. Protein sequence: CSVRKTANYGYTF.

This clonotype was recorded many times. The chain has TRBV5-1 and TRBJ2-1; 11 bases are a match to TRBD2. CDR1 and CDR2 from the germline V gene are SGHRS and YFSETQ. The CDR3 extends over 14 amino acids. V lost 4 bases and J lost 12; bases outside the gene matches: 9. CDR3 in amino acids: CASSLLAGVERQFF. CDR3 sequence (DNA): TGCGCCAGCAGCCTACTAGCGGGGGTCGAACGGCAGTTCTTC.

This clonotype has at least ten counts. The chain recombines TRBV18 with TRBJ1-1, with D possibly TRBD1 on 5 matching bases. Trimming stripped 1 base from V and 1 base from J, with 10 bases between. Germline CDR1 KGHSH, CDR2 LQKENI. CDR3 size: 15 residues. The CDR3 region has the DNA TGTGCCAGCTCACCACGGGACGTTAGGAACACTGAAGCTTTCTTT. Amino acids: CASSPRDVRNTEAFF.

There are many counts of this clonotype. The chain combines TRBV18 with TRBJ2-7; tentatively, D is TRBD1 (5 bases). Trimming left V 1 base short and J 4 bases short, with 11 bases between. From germline, CDR1 is KGHSH and CDR2 LQKENI. CDR3 length: 14 residues. The CDR3 coding sequence is TGTGCCAGCTCACCACGGCAAGGGGTTTACGAGCAGTACTTC. Translated: CASSPRQGVYEQYF.